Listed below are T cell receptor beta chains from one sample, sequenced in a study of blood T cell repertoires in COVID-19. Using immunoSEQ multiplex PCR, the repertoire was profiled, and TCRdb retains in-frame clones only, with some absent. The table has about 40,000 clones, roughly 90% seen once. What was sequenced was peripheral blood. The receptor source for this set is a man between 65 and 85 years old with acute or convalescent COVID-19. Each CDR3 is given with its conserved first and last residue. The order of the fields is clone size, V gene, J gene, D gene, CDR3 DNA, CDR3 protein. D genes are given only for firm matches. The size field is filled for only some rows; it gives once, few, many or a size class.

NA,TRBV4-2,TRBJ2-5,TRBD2,TGTGCCAGCAGCCCGGGGGGAGGATACAAACAAGAGACCCAGTACTTC,CASSPGGGYKQETQYF
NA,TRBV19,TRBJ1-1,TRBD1,TGTGCCAGTGGGGATACAGGGGCGAACACTGAAGCTTTCTTT,CASGDTGANTEAFF
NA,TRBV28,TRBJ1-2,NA,TGTGCCAGCGTAGACATGCGCTATGGCTACACCTTC,CASVDMRYGYTF
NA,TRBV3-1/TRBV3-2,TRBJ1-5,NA,TGTGCCAGCAGCCAAGATTCGGGGTTTAGCAATCAGCCCCAGCATTTT,CASSQDSGFSNQPQHF
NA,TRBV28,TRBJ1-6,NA,TGTGCCAGCAGTTTCCTCACACCCGATAATTCACCCCTCCACTTT,CASSFLTPDNSPLHF
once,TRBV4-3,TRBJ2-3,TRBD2,TGCGCCAGCAGCCAAGTTCTAGCGGGGGATGATACGCAGTATTTT,CASSQVLAGDDTQYF
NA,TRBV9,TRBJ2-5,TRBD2,TGTGCCAGCAGCCCGCGACTAGCGGGGACCCTCCAAGAGACCCAGTACTTC,CASSPRLAGTLQETQYF
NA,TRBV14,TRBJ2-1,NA,TGTGCCAGCAGCCTAGGCGGTTCCTACAATGAGCAGTTCTTC,CASSLGGSYNEQFF
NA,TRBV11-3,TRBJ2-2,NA,TGTGCCAGCAGCTTGACAGGAGGCACCGGGGAGCTGTTTTTT,CASSLTGGTGELFF
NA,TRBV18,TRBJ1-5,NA,TGTGCCAGCTCACCGGGCAGGGTGAGCAATCAGCCCCAGCATTTT,CASSPGRVSNQPQHF
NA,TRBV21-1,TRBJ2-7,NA,TGTGCCAGCAGGCTCAAGGGTCTATCGGGACAGATCATTGTACCCTACGAGCAGTACTTC,CASRLKGLSGQIIVPYEQYF
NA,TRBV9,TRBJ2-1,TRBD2,TGTGCCAGCAGCGTAGTTGCGGGAGGAGGGAATGAGCAGTTCTTC,CASSVVAGGGNEQFF
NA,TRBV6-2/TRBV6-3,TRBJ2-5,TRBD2,TGTGCCAGCAGCGTCCGGCCGCGGGGGGAGACCCAGTACTTC,CASSVRPRGETQYF
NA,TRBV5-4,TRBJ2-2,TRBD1,TGTGCCACCCCCGTAGTACAGGGGACGAACACCGGGGAGCTGTTTTTT,CATPVVQGTNTGELFF
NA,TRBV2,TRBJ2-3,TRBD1,TGTGCCAGCAGTCCGGCGACAGGGAGCCTCACAGATACGCAGTATTTT,CASSPATGSLTDTQYF
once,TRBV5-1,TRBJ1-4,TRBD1,TGCGCCAGCAGCCGAGGACAGGGAGAAGAAAAACTGTTTTTT,CASSRGQGEEKLFF
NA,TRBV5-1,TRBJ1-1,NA,TGCGCCAGCAGCTTGGACAGGGACCGGTACTCTGAAGCTTTCTTT,CASSLDRDRYSEAFF
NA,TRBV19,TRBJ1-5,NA,TGTGCCAGTAGTATAGCCGGCGAGGGGGTTCAGCCCCAGCATTTT,CASSIAGEGVQPQHF
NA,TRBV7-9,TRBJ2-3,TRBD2,TGTGCCAGCAGCTTAACCCTCGGGACTAGCGGAACGCAGTATTTT,CASSLTLGTSGTQYF
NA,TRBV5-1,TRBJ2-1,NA,TGCGCCAGCAGCTATAGTGGGGCAAGCTCCTACAATGAGCAGTTCTTC,CASSYSGASSYNEQFF
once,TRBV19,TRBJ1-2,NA,TGTGCCAGTAGTATCCAGAACTATGGCTACACCTTC,CASSIQNYGYTF
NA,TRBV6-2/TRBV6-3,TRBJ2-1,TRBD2,TGTGCCAGCACCCCCGAATTAGCGGGAGTTCGGAATGAGCAGTTCTTC,CASTPELAGVRNEQFF
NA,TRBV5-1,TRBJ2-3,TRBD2,TGCGCCAGCAGCCTGGGACTAGCGGGAGAAGGAGATACGCAGTATTTT,CASSLGLAGEGDTQYF
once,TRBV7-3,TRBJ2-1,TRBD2,TGTGCCAGCAGCTTAGTCGGCGGGAGCTCCTACAATGAGCAGTTCTTC,CASSLVGGSSYNEQFF
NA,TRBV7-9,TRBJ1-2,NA,TGTGCCAGCAGCCCACAGGGTCCGAAGGGCTACACCTTC,CASSPQGPKGYTF
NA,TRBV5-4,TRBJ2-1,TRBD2,TGTGCCAGCAGTCTCGGACTAGCGGGCAGTGAGCAGTTCTTC,CASSLGLAGSEQFF
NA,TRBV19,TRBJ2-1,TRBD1,TGTGCCAGTAGTGTGGGACAGGGGGACTACAATGAGCAGTTCTTC,CASSVGQGDYNEQFF
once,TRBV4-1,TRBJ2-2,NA,TGCGCCAGCAGCCAAGCATGGGCAGCAGTATTGAACACCGGGGAGCTGTTTTTT,CASSQAWAAVLNTGELFF
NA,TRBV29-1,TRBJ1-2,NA,TGCAGCGTTGTCTCGGTGGATGGCTACACCTTC,CSVVSVDGYTF
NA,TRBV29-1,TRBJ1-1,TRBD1,TGCAGCGTTTCGGGTCCGGCCCAGGGGGACACTGAAGCTTTCTTT,CSVSGPAQGDTEAFF
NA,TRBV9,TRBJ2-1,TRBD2,TGTGCCAGCAGCGTAGTTTTAGCGGGAGACAATGAGCAGTTCTTC,CASSVVLAGDNEQFF
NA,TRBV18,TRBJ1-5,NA,TGTGCCAGCTCCCCGACAAGTAATAGCAATCAGCCCCAGCATTTT,CASSPTSNSNQPQHF
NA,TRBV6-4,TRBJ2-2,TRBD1,TGTGCCAGCAGTAAAACAGGGGGCACCGGGGAGCTGTTTTTT,CASSKTGGTGELFF
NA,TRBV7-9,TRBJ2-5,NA,TGTGCCAGCAGCTTGAGCGGAGAGGAGACCCAGTACTTC,CASSLSGEETQYF
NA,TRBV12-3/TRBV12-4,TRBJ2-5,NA,TGTGCCAGCAGTTTAGGAAGCCCCGAGACCCAGTACTTC,CASSLGSPETQYF
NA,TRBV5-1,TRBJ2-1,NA,TGCGCCAGCGGGGAACAGGGAGGGTACAATGAGCAGTTCTTC,CASGEQGGYNEQFF
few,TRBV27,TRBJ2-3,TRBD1,TGTGCCACCGCCGACAGGGGGGGCACAGATACGCAGTATTTT,CATADRGGTDTQYF
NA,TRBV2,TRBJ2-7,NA,NA,CASSDWASGTWDF
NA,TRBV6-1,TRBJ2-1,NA,TGTGCCAGCAGTTGGACAGCCGCCTACAATGAGCAGTTCTTC,CASSWTAAYNEQFF
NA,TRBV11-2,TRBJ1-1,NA,TGTGCCAGCAGCTTAGATCCGACAGGCACTGAAGCTTTCTTT,CASSLDPTGTEAFF
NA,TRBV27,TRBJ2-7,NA,TGTGCCAGCAGTAAATCGCCGGGACACCCATCCTACGAGCAGTACTTC,CASSKSPGHPSYEQYF
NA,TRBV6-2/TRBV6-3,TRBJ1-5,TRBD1,TGTGCCAGCAGTTACTCGAATTTGGGCAGGGGGTTCAATCAGCCCCAGCATTTT,CASSYSNLGRGFNQPQHF
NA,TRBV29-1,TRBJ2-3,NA,TGCAGCGTCGGGGGACAGAATCGCGGAAGCACAGATACGCAGTATTTT,CSVGGQNRGSTDTQYF
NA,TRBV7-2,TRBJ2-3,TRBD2,TGTGCCAGCAGCTTCGCTAGCGGGTACACAGATACGCAGTATTTT,CASSFASGYTDTQYF
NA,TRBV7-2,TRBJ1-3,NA,TGTGCCAGCAGCTTAGCGTATGGCACAGGGCCCGCGGACACCATATATTTT,CASSLAYGTGPADTIYF
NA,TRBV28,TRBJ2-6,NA,TGTGCCAGCAGTACTAGAAGTTCTGGGGCCAACGTCCTGACTTTC,CASSTRSSGANVLTF
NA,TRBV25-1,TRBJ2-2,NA,TGTGCCAGCAGTGAATCGAGGACAGCTAACACCGGGGAGCTGTTTTTT,CASSESRTANTGELFF
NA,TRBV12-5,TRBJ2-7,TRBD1,TGTGCTAGTGGTTTGGCGTTGGGACAGGTCTCCTACGAGCAGTACTTC,CASGLALGQVSYEQYF
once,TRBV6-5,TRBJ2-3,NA,TGTGCCAGCAGTTTAGGGCAGGGGAAAGACACGCAGTATTTT,CASSLGQGKDTQYF
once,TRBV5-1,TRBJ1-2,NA,TGCGCCAGCAGCCTTCGGCAGGGGCCTAGCTATGGCTACACCTTC,CASSLRQGPSYGYTF
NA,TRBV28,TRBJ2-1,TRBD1,TGTGCCAGCAGTAGAGTACCGGGGAGGACAGGGGGTAATGAGCAGTTCTTC,CASSRVPGRTGGNEQFF
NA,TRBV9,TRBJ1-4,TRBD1,TGTGCCAGCAGCGCACAGGGGACTAATGAAAAACTGTTTTTT,CASSAQGTNEKLFF